These T cell receptor beta chains were read from a single sample in a study of cytomegalovirus exposure and HLA in healthy donors. Assay used: immunoSEQ multiplex PCR; TCRdb lists only in-frame clones, some missing. Seen here are 150,000 to 200,000 clones, about 76% observed once, and the top ten hold around 1.5%. Material: PBMCs. These receptors all stem from a woman between 45 and 60 years old in good health and CMV-seronegative. Both conserved end residues are part of each CDR3. The D gene is left open where the match is weak. Clone size is stated in some rows and not others, as once, few, many or a class when expanded.

NA	TRBV30	NA	TRBJ1-1	CAWSRQAEAFF	TGTGCCTGGAGTCGACAGGCTGAAGCTTTCTTT
few	TRBV7-3	NA	TRBJ1-4	CASSTAGEANEKLFF	TGTGCCAGCAGCACCGCGGGGGAGGCTAATGAAAAACTGTTTTTT
NA	TRBV5-6	TRBD1	TRBJ2-5	CASSTTGTGMQTQYF	TGTGCCAGCAGCACCACCGGGACAGGGATGCAGACCCAGTACTTC
NA	TRBV19	TRBD2	TRBJ2-1	CASSIDVGVLALSSYNEQFF	TGTGCCAGTAGTATAGACGTGGGGGTACTAGCGTTAAGCTCCTACAATGAGCAGTTCTTC
once	TRBV28	NA	TRBJ2-3	CASTSRGSTDTQYF	TGTGCCAGCACGTCGAGGGGGAGCACAGATACGCAGTATTTT
NA	TRBV4-1	TRBD2	TRBJ2-5	CASSQIGLAVQETQYF	TGCGCCAGCAGCCAAATCGGACTAGCGGTACAAGAGACCCAGTACTTC
NA	TRBV19	TRBD1	TRBJ1-5	CASSMSRTGNQPQHF	TGTGCCAGTAGTATGTCGCGGACAGGGAATCAGCCCCAGCATTTT
NA	TRBV28	NA	TRBJ1-2	CASSPTPTGGYGYTF	TGTGCCAGCAGTCCAACTCCGACAGGAGGCTACGGCTACACCTTC
NA	TRBV19	NA	TRBJ1-1	CASSRGASQSYEAFF	TGTGCCAGTAGCAGGGGTGCGTCCCAGTCATATGAAGCTTTCTTT
NA	TRBV27	NA	TRBJ2-1	CASSLVGTNEQFF	TGTGCCAGCAGTTTAGTGGGCACCAATGAGCAGTTCTTC